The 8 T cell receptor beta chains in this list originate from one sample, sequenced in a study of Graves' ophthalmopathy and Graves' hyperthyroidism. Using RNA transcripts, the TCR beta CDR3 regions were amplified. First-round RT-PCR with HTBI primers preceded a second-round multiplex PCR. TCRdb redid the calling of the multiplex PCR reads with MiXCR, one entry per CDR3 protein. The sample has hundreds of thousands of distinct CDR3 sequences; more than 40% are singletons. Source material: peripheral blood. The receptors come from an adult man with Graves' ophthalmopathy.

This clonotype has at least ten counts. CDR3 coding DNA: TGTGCCAGCAGCGATTCAGGGGGCGCCGGAAACACCATATATTTT. Translated: CASSDSGGAGNTIYF. V usage is TRBV7-2 and J usage is TRBJ1-3; 8 bases map to TRBD1. CDR3 length: 15 amino acids. J was trimmed by 4 bases and V by 5 bases; bases with no gene match: 7. Germline CDR1 is SGHTA and CDR2 is FQGNSA. The complete variable domain, with remaining parts taken from reference TRBV7-2 and TRBJ1-3, reads GAGVSQSPSNKVTEKGKDVELRCDPISGHTALYWYRQSLGQGLEFLIYFQGNSAPDKSGLPSDRFSAERTGGSVSTLTIQRTQQEDSAVYLCASSDSGGAGNTIYFGEGSWLTVV.

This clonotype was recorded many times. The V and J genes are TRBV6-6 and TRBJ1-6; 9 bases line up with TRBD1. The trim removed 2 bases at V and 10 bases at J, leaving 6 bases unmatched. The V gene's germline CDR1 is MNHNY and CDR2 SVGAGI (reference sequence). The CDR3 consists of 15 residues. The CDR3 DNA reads TGTGCCAGCAGTTACACTAGACAGGGGGACTCACCCCTCCACTTT. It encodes CASSYTRQGDSPLHF.

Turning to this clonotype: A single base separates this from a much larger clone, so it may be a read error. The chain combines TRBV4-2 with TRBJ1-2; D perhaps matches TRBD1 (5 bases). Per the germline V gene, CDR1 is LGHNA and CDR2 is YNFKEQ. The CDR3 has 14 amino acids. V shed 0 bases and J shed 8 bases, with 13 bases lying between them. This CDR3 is CASSQDDGGGGYTF. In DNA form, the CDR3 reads TGTGCCAGCAGCCAAGATGACGGGGGAGGGGGCTACACCTTC.

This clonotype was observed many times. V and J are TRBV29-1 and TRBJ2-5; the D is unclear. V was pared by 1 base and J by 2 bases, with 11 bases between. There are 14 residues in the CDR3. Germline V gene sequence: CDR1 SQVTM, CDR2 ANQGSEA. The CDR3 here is CSVEGWHSQETQYF. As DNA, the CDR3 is TGCAGCGTTGAAGGCTGGCACTCTCAAGAGACCCAGTACTTC.

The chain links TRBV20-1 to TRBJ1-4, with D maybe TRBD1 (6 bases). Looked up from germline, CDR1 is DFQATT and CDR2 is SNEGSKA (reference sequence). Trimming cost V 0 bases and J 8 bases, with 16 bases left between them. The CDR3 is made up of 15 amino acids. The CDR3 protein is CSARDPTGRREKLFF. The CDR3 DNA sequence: TGCAGTGCTAGAGACCCGACAGGTCGACGGGAAAAACTGTTTTTT.

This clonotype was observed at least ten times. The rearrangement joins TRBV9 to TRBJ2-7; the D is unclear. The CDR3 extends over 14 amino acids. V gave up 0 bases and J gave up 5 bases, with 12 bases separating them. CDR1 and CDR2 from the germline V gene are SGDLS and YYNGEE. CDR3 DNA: TGTGCCAGCAGCGTAGGGGTGGTGAGTGACGAGCAGTACTTC. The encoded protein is CASSVGVVSDEQYF.

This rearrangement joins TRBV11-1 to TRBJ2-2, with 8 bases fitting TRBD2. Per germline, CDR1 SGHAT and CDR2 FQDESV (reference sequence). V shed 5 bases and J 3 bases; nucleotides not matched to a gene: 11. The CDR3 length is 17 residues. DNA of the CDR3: TGTGCCAGCAGCCTCCCCTCGGGGGGGCCGGACACCGGGGAGCTGTTTTTT. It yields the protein CASSLPSGGPDTGELFF.

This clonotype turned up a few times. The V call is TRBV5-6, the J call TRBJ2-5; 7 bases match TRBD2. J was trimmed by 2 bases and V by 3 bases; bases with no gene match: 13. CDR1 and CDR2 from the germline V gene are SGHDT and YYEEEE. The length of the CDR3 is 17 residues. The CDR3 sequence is CASSSGPGGGGQETQYF. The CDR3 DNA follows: TGTGCCAGCAGCTCCGGACCCGGTGGGGGGGGGCAAGAGACCCAGTACTTC.